A single sample gave rise to the 27 T cell receptor beta chains below, sequenced in a study of blood T cell repertoires in COVID-19. The assay was immunoSEQ multiplex PCR, and TCRdb's table has in-frame clones only and misses some. The sample lists some 170,000 clones, more than 75% seen once, with about 6% in the top ten. The source material was PBMCs or T cells enriched from blood (not recorded which). These receptors were collected from a man aged 35-49 years who had recovered from COVID-19.

This CDR3 reads CASSLTDSPNYGYTF. DNA of the CDR3: TGTGCCAGCAGCCTAACGGACAGCCCAAACTATGGCTACACCTTC. The rearrangement uses TRBV7-8 and TRBJ1-2; D is possibly TRBD1 (6 bases). V lost 5 bases to trimming and J lost 2 bases, with 15 bases between them. The CDR3 is made up of 15 amino acids. Per germline, CDR1 SGHVS and CDR2 FQNEAQ.

V is TRBV3-1 (or the pseudogene TRBV3-2) and J is TRBJ1-2, with 12 bases aligning to TRBD1. V lost 6 bases, J lost 6 bases, and 8 bases stayed unmatched. The CDR3 covers 15 residues. Germline V gene sequence: CDR1 LGHDT, CDR2 YNNKEL (reference sequence). The CDR3 nucleotides are TGTGCCAGCAGTCCCGGGACAGGGGGCTACCATGGCTACACCTTC. Encoded protein: CASSPGTGGYHGYTF.

The chain recombines TRBV5-1 with TRBJ2-7; 13 bases align to TRBD2. V was clipped by 0 bases and J by 3 bases; unmatched bases: 0. The CDR3 has 15 amino acids. Germline CDR1 and CDR2: SGHRS and YFSETQ. CDR3 region: CASSLGTSGGYEQYF. In nucleotides, the CDR3 is TGCGCCAGCAGCTTGGGGACTAGCGGGGGCTACGAGCAGTACTTC.

The J gene is TRBJ2-1, the V gene TRBV12-3 or TRBV12-4; D is possibly TRBD2 (7 bases). Trimming stripped 7 bases from V and 10 bases from J, with 14 bases between. The length of the CDR3 is 12 residues. CDR3 sequence (DNA): TGTGCCAGCACCCCCTGGGGGGGCGAGCAGTTCTTC. The encoded protein is CASTPWGGEQFF.

The V gene is TRBV19, the J gene TRBJ2-3, with TRBD2 matching 8 bases. CDR1 is LNHDA and CDR2 is SQIVND in the germline V gene (reference sequence). The length of the CDR3 is 15 residues. Germline trimming cut 3 bases from V and 6 bases from J; bases unmatched to any gene: 8. The CDR3 region has the DNA TGTGCCAGTAGTATTTGGGCGGGGGGTGAGGATACGCAGTATTTT. It is translated as CASSIWAGGEDTQYF.

This chain joins TRBV2 and TRBJ1-1; D perhaps matches TRBD1 (5 bases). The CDR3 is 15 residues long. V lost 2 bases and J lost 1, with 11 bases in between. Germline CDR1 and CDR2: SNHLY and FYNNEI. The chain's CDR3 is CASSERRGKNTEAFF. CDR3 DNA: TGTGCCAGCAGTGAAAGGAGGGGAAAGAACACTGAAGCTTTCTTT.

This chain links TRBV7-3 with TRBJ1-1; tentatively, D is TRBD1 (5 bases). CDR1 and CDR2 from the germline V gene are SGHTA and FQGTGA. V was trimmed by 6 bases and J by 3 bases, leaving 17 bases between them. The CDR3 has 15 residues. The CDR3 loop reads CASSFASGGDTEAFF. The DNA for the CDR3 is TGTGCCAGCAGTTTTGCCTCGGGAGGGGACACTGAAGCTTTCTTT.

The chain carries TRBV19 and TRBJ2-7, with 7 bases identical to TRBD1. J lost 2 bases, V lost 4 bases, and 5 bases had no gene match. Germline CDR1 is LNHDA and CDR2 is SQIVND (reference sequence). The CDR3 loop spans 14 amino acids. Here the CDR3 DNA reads TGTGCCAGTAGTACCCTGGACAGGCCCTACGAGCAGTACGTC. It codes for CASSTLDRPYEQYV.

The gene calls are TRBV7-2 and TRBJ2-5, with 10 bases lining up with TRBD2. Looked up from germline, CDR1 is SGHTA and CDR2 is FQGNSA. The CDR3 consists of 17 residues. J gave up 5 bases and V 3 bases, and 12 bases lay outside the gene matches. Here the CDR3 DNA reads TGTGCCAGCAGCTTCGTGCAGGCTAGCGGGGGCGGGGAGACCCAGTACTTC. It specifies CASSFVQASGGGETQYF.

This CDR3 is CASSQQTGALSEAFF. DNA of the CDR3: TGTGCCAGTAGTCAGCAGACAGGGGCGCTCTCGGAAGCTTTCTTT. The chain has TRBV19 and TRBJ1-1; 8 bases line up with TRBD1. The germline gives CDR1 LNHDA, CDR2 SQIVND (reference sequence). Trimming at V came to 5 bases and at J to 8 bases, leaving 13 bases not matched to a gene. CDR3 length equals 15 residues.

This chain uses TRBV5-6 with TRBJ1-2, with 9 bases lining up with TRBD1. There are 18 residues in the CDR3. V shed 4 bases and J 5 bases; nucleotides not matched to a gene: 18. Germline values: CDR1 SGHDT, CDR2 YYEEEE. The CDR3 sequence: CASSRSGTGSLPWYGYTF. CDR3 nucleotide sequence: TGTGCCAGCAGCCGCTCCGGGACAGGGAGCCTCCCTTGGTATGGCTACACCTTC.

The J gene is TRBJ2-2, the V gene TRBV18, with 7 bases aligning to TRBD2. Germline V gene lookup returns CDR1 KGHSH and CDR2 LQKENI. The CDR3 length is 15 residues. V dropped 6 bases and J dropped 2; count of bases not matched to a gene: 6. CDR3 sequence: CASSSGGTNTGELFF. The DNA of the CDR3 is TGTGCCAGCTCGTCCGGGGGGACTAACACCGGGGAGCTGTTTTTT.

The chain is built from TRBV10-3 and TRBJ2-2; TRBD2 is a possible D gene (6 bases). Germline V gives CDR1 ENHRY, CDR2 SYGVKD. CDR3 length equals 16 residues. With 0 bases removed from V and 4 bases from J, the gap between germline ends came to 12 bases. As DNA, the CDR3 is TGTGCCATCAGTGAGTCGACGGGGGTCGGCACCGGGGAGCTGTTTTTT. It codes for CAISESTGVGTGELFF.

V usage is TRBV19 and J usage is TRBJ1-1; 7 bases map to TRBD1. J gave up 5 bases and V 6 bases, and 12 bases lay outside the gene matches. Per germline, CDR1 LNHDA and CDR2 SQIVND (reference sequence). There are 15 residues in the CDR3. The CDR3 sequence: CASSRTTGKGTEAFF. The DNA of the CDR3 is TGTGCCAGTAGCCGGACGACAGGGAAGGGGACTGAAGCTTTCTTT.

This clone has more than one count but fewer than ten. CDR3 sequence (DNA): TGTGCCAGTAGTAGGACAGCAACTAATGAAAAACTGTTTTTT. Translating gives CASSRTATNEKLFF. This chain joins TRBV19 and TRBJ1-4; D perhaps matches TRBD1 (6 bases). V lost 4 bases and J lost 0, with 6 bases in between. Germline V CDR1 and CDR2: LNHDA, SQIVND (reference sequence). CDR3 length: 14 residues.

V gene TRBV4-1 combines with J gene TRBJ2-2; TRBD2 aligns across 7 bases. CDR1 MGHRA and CDR2 YSYEKL come from the germline V gene. CDR3 length equals 14 residues. J gave up 7 bases and V 4 bases, and 6 bases lay outside the gene matches. The CDR3 sequence is CASSPPRTSGELFF. In DNA, the CDR3 is TGCGCCAGCAGCCCTCCTCGGACTAGCGGGGAGCTGTTTTTT.

This clone was counted many times. Additional DNA sequences in this sample encode the identical CDR3. This chain connects TRBV7-2 to TRBJ1-5, with unresolved D. Trimming took 3 bases from V and 6 from J, leaving 6 bases between them. CDR3 length: 12 amino acids. Germline V gene lookup returns CDR1 SGHTA and CDR2 FQGNSA. For the CDR3, the DNA is TGTGCCAGCAGCTTTCCGGGTCAGCCCCAGCATTTT. This gives the protein CASSFPGQPQHF.

The gene calls are TRBV7-6 and TRBJ2-2; TRBD1 aligns across 7 bases. Germline CDR1 SGHVS, CDR2 FNYEAQ. The V gene end was trimmed by 0 bases and the J gene end by 7 bases; junction bases not matched to a gene: 5. The CDR3 consists of 15 residues. CDR3 amino acids: CASSLAGGNDGELFF. As DNA, the CDR3 is TGTGCCAGCAGCTTAGCAGGGGGCAACGACGGGGAGCTGTTTTTT.

The gene calls are TRBV3-1 (or the pseudogene TRBV3-2) and TRBJ2-5; 9 nucleotides match TRBD1. V gave up 4 bases and J gave up 3 bases; unmatched junction bases: 6. From germline, CDR1 is LGHDT and CDR2 YNNKEL (reference sequence). CDR3 length equals 15 residues. The CDR3 nucleotides are TGTGCCAGCAGCCGGACAGGGGTTGGGGAAGAGACCCAGTACTTC. Its protein is CASSRTGVGEETQYF.

The CDR3 is CASSTPNSWEAFF. The CDR3 DNA follows: TGCGCCAGCAGCACCCCAAACTCGTGGGAAGCTTTCTTT. The V gene is TRBV5-1, the J gene TRBJ1-1; D gene unclear. The CDR3 runs to 13 residues. V shed 4 bases and J shed 8 bases, with 15 bases lying between them. Germline V CDR1 and CDR2: SGHRS, YFSETQ. Complete variable domain (other parts from reference TRBV5-1 and TRBJ1-1): KAGVTQTPRYLIKTRGQQVTLSCSPISGHRSVSWYQQTPGQGLQFLFEYFSETQRNKGNFPGRFSGRQFSNSRSEMNVSTLELGDSALYLCASSTPNSWEAFFGQGTRLTVV.

This clone was observed once. J is TRBJ1-3 and V is TRBV30; TRBD1 aligns across 8 bases. The length of the CDR3 is 15 residues. Looked up from germline, CDR1 is GTSNPN and CDR2 is SVGIG (reference sequence). With V trimmed by 5 bases and J by 1 base, 7 bases remained unmatched. The CDR3 loop is CAWAPGGSSGNTIYF. The CDR3 bases are TGTGCCTGGGCCCCAGGGGGCTCTTCTGGAAACACCATATATTTT. The whole variable domain, remainder taken from reference TRBV30 and TRBJ1-3, is SQTIHQWPATLVQPVGSPLSLECTVEGTSNPNLYWYRQAAGRGLQLLFYSVGIGQISSEVPQNLSASRPQDRQFILSSKKLLLSDSGFYLCAWAPGGSSGNTIYFGEGSWLTVV.

The CDR3 bases are TGTGCCAGCTCAATGGGGACAGATCTTGAAGCTTTCTTT. Its protein product is CASSMGTDLEAFF. The chain has TRBV18 and TRBJ1-1; 7 bases line up with TRBD1. The CDR3 spans 13 residues. Germline CDR1 is KGHSH and CDR2 is LQKENI. Germline trimming cut 5 bases from V and 7 bases from J; bases unmatched to any gene: 7.

The V and J genes are TRBV4-1 and TRBJ1-1; weak D call: TRBD1 (6 bases). Germline V gene data show CDR1 as MGHRA and CDR2 as YSYEKL. V shed 1 base and J shed 5 bases, with 14 bases lying between them. The CDR3 extends over 15 amino acids. The CDR3 reads CASSQGAQGKTEAFF. In DNA, the CDR3 is TGCGCCAGCAGCCAAGGGGCACAGGGTAAAACTGAAGCTTTCTTT.

The V gene is TRBV27, the J gene TRBJ2-7, with 11 bases aligning to TRBD1. CDR3 length: 16 amino acids. Trimming removed 6 bases from V and 6 bases from J; junction bases left unmatched: 13. Looked up from germline, CDR1 is MNHEY and CDR2 is SMNVEV (reference sequence). CDR3 nucleotide sequence: TGTGCCAGCAGCCAACTAGTAGGACAGGGGGCGAGCGAGCAGTACTTC. Its translation: CASSQLVGQGASEQYF.

V usage is TRBV7-3 and J usage is TRBJ2-6, with D tentatively TRBD1 (6 bases). Germline CDR1 SGHTA, CDR2 FQGTGA. V lost 5 bases and J lost 4, with 12 bases in between. The CDR3 runs 15 residues. The CDR3 DNA is TGTGCCAGCAGCATGGGGGCGCCCGGGGCCAACGTCCTGACTTTC. Its translation: CASSMGAPGANVLTF.

This clone was detected a few times. In the same sample, other DNA sequences code for this CDR3. The chain joins TRBV18 to TRBJ2-3, with unresolved D. The CDR3 runs 12 residues. V lost 3 bases and J 2 bases, leaving 3 bases between the germline ends. Germline CDR1 reads KGHSH; CDR2 reads LQKENI. The CDR3 bases are TGTGCCAGCTCACCCTACACAGATACGCAGTATTTT. It specifies CASSPYTDTQYF.

The chain combines TRBV12-3 or TRBV12-4 with TRBJ1-2, with D possibly matching TRBD1 (6 bases). Trimming removed 6 bases from V and 8 bases from J, with 16 bases in between. This CDR3 has 13 amino acids. For the CDR3, the DNA is TGTGCCAGCAGCTTCGGGGGGGCAGGGGGCTACACCTTC. Its translation: CASSFGGAGGYTF.